This T cell receptor beta chain stems from a study of blood T cell repertoires in COVID-19. About the study: Researchers got acute and convalescent COVID-19 samples from the United States, Italy and Spain. PBMCs, B-cell-depleted T cells, or T cells were the source of the cDNA or gDNA that made up the material.

Methods used by the authors: Nucleated cell number was recorded as an estimate derived from reference gene primer amplification. The table came from immunoSEQ multiplex PCR; TCRdb's copy has only in-frame clones and leaves some out. The DNA gave D and trimming, while V, J and clone size come from that table. Of fewer than 300,000 clones detected, 85% appear once; the ten largest clones hold less than 15%. The ends were cut back, 3 bases at V and 2 bases at J, with 10 bases in the middle. The CDR3 runs to 14 residues. CDR1 and CDR2 from the germline V gene are SGHTA and FQGNSA. The sample consisted of peripheral blood. The rearrangement joins TRBV7-2 to TRBJ2-5, with D perhaps matching TRBD2 (6 bases). This TCR was recovered from a human donor in a cohort sampled during active COVID-19. This CDR3 reads CASSLAGPQETQYF. CDR3 coding DNA: TGTGCCAGCAGCTTGGCGGGGCCACAAGAGACCCAGTACTTC.